This is a list of T cell receptor beta chains from one sample in a study of T cells in Graves' hyperthyroidism and ophthalmopathy. Each CDR3 protein gets one entry after TCRdb re-called the multiplex PCR reads with MiXCR. The table has 500,000 to 800,000 distinct CDR3 sequences, around 15% seen once. The sample comprised blood. The receptors were sampled from a woman between 50 and 59 years old with Graves' ophthalmopathy. Both conserved end residues are part of each CDR3. The D gene is left open where the match is weak. Only part of the rows carry a size: once, few, many, or a class if the clone is expanded.

V gene,clone size,J gene,D gene,CDR3 DNA,CDR3 protein
TRBV7-6,NA,TRBJ2-5,TRBD1,TGTGCCAGCAGCAGTAGCCCCCGGACAGGGCTAGAGACCCAGTACTTC,CASSSSPRTGLETQYF
TRBV29-1,few,TRBJ2-2,NA,TGCAGCGTGCTGACTAGTATCGGCCCCGGGGAGCTGTTTTTT,CSVLTSIGPGELFF
TRBV6-2/TRBV6-3,NA,TRBJ2-7,NA,TGTGCCAGCAGTTACTCGAGGGTCTCAACCTCCTGGGAGCAGTACTTC,CASSYSRVSTSWEQYF
TRBV20-1,NA,TRBJ2-7,NA,TGCAGTGCTAGAGGACTTTACTACGAGCAGTACTTC,CSARGLYYEQYF
TRBV7-2,many,TRBJ2-1,NA,TGTGCCAGCAGCTTGGAATTTGCCCATGAGCAGTTCTTC,CASSLEFAHEQFF
TRBV10-3,many,TRBJ1-1,NA,TGTGCCATCAGCTACGACCAAGCCGGGACTGAAGCTTTCTTT,CAISYDQAGTEAFF
TRBV5-1,many,TRBJ2-3,TRBD2,TGCGCCAGCAGACCCCCTCCCCGGCTAGCGGGAAAAGGGCATAGCACAGATACGCAGTATTTT,CASRPPPRLAGKGHSTDTQYF
TRBV2,many,TRBJ2-7,TRBD2,TGTGCCAGATCGGGACTAGCGGGAGGGCCTGGGGACGAGCAGTACTTC,CARSGLAGGPGDEQYF
TRBV24-1,many,TRBJ2-1,TRBD2,TGTGCCACCTCGGGACTAGCGGGAGCGAATGAGCAGTTCTTC,CATSGLAGANEQFF
TRBV10-3,many,TRBJ2-3,NA,TGTGCCATCAGTCGGGGTAGCACAGATACGCAGTATTTT,CAISRGSTDTQYF
TRBV24-1,many,TRBJ2-3,NA,TGTGCCACCAGTGATGAACGATCAGGGCGGACAGATACGCAGTATTTT,CATSDERSGRTDTQYF
TRBV20-1,many,TRBJ2-5,NA,TGCAGTGCCGGGGAGGGGGGGCGAAAGACCCAGTACTTC,CSAGEGGRKTQYF
TRBV7-2,many,TRBJ2-3,NA,TGTGCCAGCAGCTTAGGAGTGGAGCGGATTAGCACAGATACGCAGTATTTT,CASSLGVERISTDTQYF